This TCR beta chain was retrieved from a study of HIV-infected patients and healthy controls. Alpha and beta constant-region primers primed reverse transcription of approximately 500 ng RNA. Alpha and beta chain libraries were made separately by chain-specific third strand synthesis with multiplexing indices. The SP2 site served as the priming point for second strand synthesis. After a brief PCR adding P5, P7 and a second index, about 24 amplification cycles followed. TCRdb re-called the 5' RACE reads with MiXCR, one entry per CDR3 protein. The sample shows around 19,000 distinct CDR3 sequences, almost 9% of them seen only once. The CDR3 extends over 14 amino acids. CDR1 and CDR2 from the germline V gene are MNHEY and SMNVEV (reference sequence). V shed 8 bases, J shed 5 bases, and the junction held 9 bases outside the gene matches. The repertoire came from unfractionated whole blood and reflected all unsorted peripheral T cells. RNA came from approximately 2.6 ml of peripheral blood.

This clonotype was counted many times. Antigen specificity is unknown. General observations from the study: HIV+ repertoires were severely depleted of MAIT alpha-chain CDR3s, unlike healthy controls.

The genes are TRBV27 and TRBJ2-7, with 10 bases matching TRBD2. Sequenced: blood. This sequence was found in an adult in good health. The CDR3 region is CASASSGSIDEQYF. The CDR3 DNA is TGTGCCAGCGCGTCTAGCGGGAGTATTGACGAGCAGTACTTC.